A selection of T cell receptor beta chains follows, all from one sample in a study of identical twins. One entry per CDR3 protein, called by TCRdb with MiXCR from the 5' RACE reads. The sample lists 500,000 to 600,000 distinct CDR3 sequences; roughly a fifth were seen once. Separately, the same data were catalogued under a study of T cells expressing NK-cell markers.

The specimen sequenced was CD4+ T cells sorted from blood. These receptors originate from a young woman in good health. The CDR3 runs from the conserved cysteine through the conserved F or W. A D gene is named only where the DNA matches it firmly. Not all rows give a size; the values are once, few, many and, for expanded clones, a class.

TRBV6-1	TRBJ1-2	.	.	CASSRGTTSYGYTF	TGTGCCAGCAGCCGCGGGACAACCTCGTATGGCTACACCTTC
TRBV20-1	TRBJ2-1	.	.	CSATPRALNEQFF	TGCAGTGCCACCCCCCGGGCTCTCAATGAGCAGTTCTTC
TRBV27	TRBJ2-2	.	.	CASSLLGRHTGELFF	TGTGCCAGCAGTTTATTGGGCCGGCACACCGGGGAGCTGTTTTTT
TRBV12-3/TRBV12-4	TRBJ1-1	.	.	CASTKWGVGLAFF	TGTGCCAGCACCAAGTGGGGTGTCGGTTTAGCTTTCTTT
TRBV29-1	TRBJ1-4	.	TRBD1	CSVRQGSNEKLFF	TGCAGCGTCCGACAGGGTTCAAATGAAAAACTGTTTTTT
TRBV20-1	TRBJ1-2	.	.	CSARDNAGEDGYTF	TGCAGTGCTAGAGATAATGCAGGGGAAGATGGCTACACCTTC
TRBV9	TRBJ1-1	few	TRBD1	CASSPREGQGRTEAFF	TGTGCCAGCAGCCCTCGGGAGGGACAGGGGCGCACTGAAGCTTTCTTT
TRBV6-1	TRBJ2-7	once	.	CASNTYEQYF	TGTGCCAGCAACACCTACGAGCAGTACTTC
TRBV7-2	TRBJ2-7	.	.	CASSSSWGSAPYEQYF	TGTGCCAGCAGCTCCTCCTGGGGATCGGCACCCTACGAGCAGTACTTC
TRBV5-1	TRBJ2-7	many	.	CASSSSTGTYEQYF	TGCGCCAGCAGCTCCTCGACAGGCACCTACGAGCAGTACTTC
TRBV30	TRBJ1-5	once	TRBD1	CAWSRGGAGNQPQHF	TGTGCCTGGAGTAGAGGGGGCGCAGGCAATCAGCCCCAGCATTTT
TRBV6-5	TRBJ1-4	few	TRBD1	CASSYRQGGEKLFF	TGTGCCAGCAGTTACCGACAGGGAGGTGAAAAACTGTTTTTT
TRBV12-3/TRBV12-4	TRBJ1-1	few	.	CASRNSPFEAFF	TGTGCCAGTAGAAACAGCCCCTTTGAAGCTTTCTTT
TRBV3-1	TRBJ2-3	once	.	CASSQAEKGDTQYF	TGTGCCAGCAGCCAAGCCGAGAAAGGGGATACGCAGTATTTT
TRBV3-1	TRBJ2-7	few	.	CASSQGGTIVYEQYF	TGTGCCAGCAGCCAAGGCGGGACGATCGTCTACGAGCAGTACTTC
TRBV5-6	TRBJ2-7	few	.	CASSGPDRRPYEQYF	TGTGCCAGCAGCGGTCCGGACAGACGACCCTACGAGCAGTACTTC
TRBV7-9	TRBJ2-1	few	.	CASSWGGTYNEQFF	TGTGCCAGCAGCTGGGGCGGGACATACAATGAGCAGTTCTTC
TRBV4-2	TRBJ2-7	.	TRBD1	CASSQEDRGYEQYF	TGTGCCAGCAGCCAAGAGGACAGGGGGTACGAGCAGTACTTC
TRBV6-1	TRBJ2-3	many	.	CASRPLMNTDTQYF	TGTGCCAGCAGACCCCTCATGAACACAGATACGCAGTATTTT
TRBV9	TRBJ1-1	few	.	CASSPSPDGNTEAFF	TGTGCCAGCAGCCCCTCACCGGACGGGAACACTGAAGCTTTCTTT
TRBV4-3	TRBJ2-1	few	.	CASSQESFNNEQFF	TGCGCCAGCAGCCAAGAATCATTTAACAATGAGCAGTTCTTC
TRBV5-1	TRBJ2-1	many	TRBD2	CASSSASGVSYNEQFF	TGCGCCAGCAGCTCCGCTAGCGGGGTCTCCTACAATGAGCAGTTCTTC
TRBV10-3	TRBJ2-3	.	TRBD2	CAISGVAGERTDTQYF	TGTGCCATCAGTGGAGTAGCGGGGGAACGCACAGATACGCAGTATTTT